This T cell receptor beta chain was documented in a study of cytomegalovirus exposure and HLA in healthy donors (TCRdb year 2017). Background for the entire study: In an earlier analysis of 587 of the donors, 276 Gb of sequence data and approximately 120 million unique TCR beta sequences from 150 million to 200 million T cells were reported. Approximately 310 gigabases of sequencing data and approximately 84 million unique TCR sequences were included in an early release covering around 650 HLA-typed donors. Among the roughly 400 genotyped donors, approximately 81% belonged to the genetic ancestry cluster associated with self-reported Caucasian donors. The aim of the study was to test whether cataloging public T cell receptors could identify signatures of past pathogen exposure. The T cell repertoires of several hundred subjects were profiled by immunosequencing and related to cytomegalovirus serostatus. In addition to the first cohort of 666 subjects, a separate validation cohort of 120 different subjects was used. To predict cytomegalovirus infection status, the study combined high-throughput TCR immunosequencing, statistical association of individual TCRs with disease status, and machine learning. To study patterns of TCR occurrence, a later analysis re-analyzed previously published TCR beta repertoires from around 670 donors and added high-resolution HLA genotyping. In the later analysis, no new phenotypic data were used to find candidate immune exposures; instead, reliance was placed on TCR beta sequences and their occurrence across donors. In an earlier analysis of several hundred of the donors, high-throughput TCR beta sequencing was used to judge whether each TCR beta V gene segment behaved as functional or pseudogenic. Donor age, sex, ethnicity and CMV serostatus were collected together with the repertoire data. A later genetic analysis took genome-wide SNP genotypes for about 55% of the roughly 670 donors and used that subset as a discovery cohort. Every discovery cohort repertoire had been produced on one sequencing platform. HLA typing included class I and class II loci at four-digit resolution. The number of donors typed differed by locus, with roughly 620-640 for A, B, C, DRB1 and DQB1, roughly 520 for DQA1, 600 to 610 for DPA1, and around 450 for DPB1. Because of strong linkage in the cohort, roughly five DR-DQ haplotypes were treated as single units for association and clustering. Among roughly 400 genotyped donors of the cohort, an average of approximately 240,000 unique TCR beta nucleotide sequences was sequenced per donor, of which roughly 18% were non-productive.

On the study overall, not on this receptor specifically: In a later genetic analysis, fewer N-insertions in productive TCRs were reported among donors in an Asian-associated ancestry cluster than the approximately 710-donor mean. V-gene and J-gene trimming of TCR beta chains was associated with a missense DCLRE1C variant in a later genetic analysis, and the association was replicated in an independent cohort. In the study, some 160 TCR beta chains were listed as associated with cytomegalovirus. A later analysis reported that several top co-occurrence clusters appeared linked to parvovirus B19, influenza, CMV and Epstein-Barr virus. A later analysis associated some 17,000 TCR beta sequences with specific HLA alleles at a false discovery rate of 0.05. In a later analysis, HLA-associated TCR beta chains were found to be more clonally expanded and to have lower generation probabilities than equally common non-associated chains. Most TCR sequences were seen in very few donors, while some public TCRs were found in many individuals. About 15 rarely observed V segments, including chromosome 9 orphons, were excluded from the earlier analysis of several hundred of the donors because counts were too low. The authors suggested that the approach could potentially be generalized to other disease states and immunological phenotypes. Broadly in line with IMGT annotations, most TCR beta V segments showed up in productive rearrangements about 87% or about 30% of the time in an earlier analysis of some 590 of the donors. The cohort was sequenced for TCR beta chains only, and without alpha or paired-chain data the features that could be detected were limited. When HLA alleles, especially DR and DQ, strongly co-occurred, TCR associations were difficult to assign to individual alleles. Presence/absence analyses assumed roughly uniform sequencing depth across donors, an assumption that may not hold. HLA typing was unavailable for some donors at each locus, so association tests used only the typed subset. The classifier was reported to diagnose cytomegalovirus status with high specificity and sensitivity in both the original and validation cohorts. A cluster of highly shared sequence variants was judged likely to represent a technical artifact of the sequencing pipeline. A later analysis found that TCR association rates varied across HLA loci, with DRB1 alleles showing the most associated TCRs and HLA-C alleles the fewest. Most CMV-associated TCR beta chains appeared to be HLA-restricted in a later analysis, and the HLA associations seemed to be driven largely by CMV exposure. Immune exposure information for the cohort was limited to CMV serostatus. A few of the identified cytomegalovirus-associated TCR beta chains were confirmed in vitro to be specific for cytomegalovirus antigens. A further reported finding was that TCR beta sequences accurately predicted the HLA-A and HLA-B alleles for most subjects in the first cohort. Some IMGT-functional V segments, including TRBV6-2 and TRBV6-3, could not be told apart with the 87-base-pair reads, so those segments were excluded. Linkage disequilibrium might explain the correlated functional status among segregating V segments, but an unknown experimental factor could not be ruled out.

The protocol used for the library was the immunoSEQ multiplex PCR assay. For the multiplex PCR, a mixture combining 60 forward primers for TCR Vbeta segments and 13 reverse primers for TCR Jbeta segments was used. Amplification of the CDR3 region of rearranged TCR beta genes was performed with a multiplex PCR assay on genomic DNA. The amplified TCR beta libraries were sequenced on the Illumina HiSeq System as 87-base-pair reads. For the original study's pipeline: A later analysis counted approximately 74 million unique TCR beta chains across the 690 or so repertoires, and some 11 million of these chains were shared by at least two donors. To remove PCR and sequencing errors, raw reads were error-corrected and collapsed into unique sequences using a nearest-neighbor algorithm that merged closely related sequences. To assign V, D and J gene segments, CDR3 sequences were aligned to IMGT reference sequences. For a sequence to be retained, a match of at least six nucleotides to both a V gene segment and a J gene segment was required. A rearrangement counted as productive if the CDR3 had no stop codons and remained in frame with V and J, and every other rearrangement counted as non-productive. Following IMGT convention, CDR3 was defined as the stretch from the second conserved V-encoded cysteine up to the conserved J-encoded phenylalanine. In an earlier analysis of more than 550 of the donors, sequences lacking an unambiguous match to a single V gene segment were excluded. An earlier analysis of a few hundred of the donors called V segments functional above 56.7% productive rearrangements and segregating when the between-donor standard deviation exceeded 5%. A statistical classification framework was built to diagnose cytomegalovirus status from the catalog of TCR beta chain sequences. A later analysis assigned V and J genes by comparing TCR nucleotide sequences with IMGT/GENE-DB human TR gene sequences. Using the TCRdist pipeline, a later analysis assigned CDR3 sequences along with most-parsimonious VDJ recombination scenarios. A later analysis defined each TCR beta chain by its CDR3 amino acid sequence plus V-gene family, and excluded reads lacking a unique V-gene family. As a way to deal with suspected cross-contamination and a sequencing artifact, a later analysis dropped 640 or so nucleotide sequences that were highly shared and had low generation probability. In a later analysis, a clonal expansion index for each public chain was calculated from normalized within-repertoire ranks of inferred template counts. In a later analysis, generation probabilities were computed with a VDJ recombination model fitted to out-of-frame rearrangements, and the resulting probabilities were checked against IGoR. A later analysis scored TCR-TCR, TCR-HLA and TCR-CMV co-occurrence with hypergeometric tests, applying a repertoire-size bias correction to TCR pairs. A later analysis estimated false discovery rates by permuting HLA or CMV assignments 20 times. A later analysis grouped co-occurring TCRs with DBSCAN, adding TCRdist sequence similarity when clustering within HLA-allele-positive subsets. For co-occurrence clustering, repertoires with fewer than 30,000 or more than 120,000 public chains were excluded, along with about five repertoires with anomalous nucleotide sharing. This immuneACCESS table, as held by TCRdb, lists in-frame sequences with V and J called but not all clones. Of the missing ones, under half trace to an unresolved V gene in checked studies; the others have no known cause. V, J and clone size reflect that table, while D and trimming were determined from the DNA. For this sample the table gives 150,000 to 200,000 clones, of which roughly 87% were detected only once. Around 0.25% of the sample belongs to the ten largest clones.

The cohort was made up of 666 healthy bone marrow donors. At the time of sampling, every cohort member was nominally healthy, though immune exposures that went unrecorded were likely present. The donor was CMV seronegative and belonged to the group of around 400 seronegative cohort members. A peripheral blood sample was collected from each donor, and TCR beta sequencing was performed on peripheral blood mononuclear cells. Genomic DNA extraction from the blood cell samples was performed with the Qiagen DNeasy Blood Extraction Kit. The CDR3, cysteine through phenylalanine, is 15 amino acids long. The CDR3 DNA has 45 bases and is translated from base 1. CDR1 LNHNV and CDR2 YYDKDF were looked up in the germline V gene (reference sequence). V and J are trimmed by 3 bases and 2 bases, and the gene matches miss 4 bases of the junction. In the case of this clone: Its antigen specificity is not known. No qualities accompany the bases; no much larger clone lies one base away.

Here the chain combines TRBV15 and TRBJ1-2, with 9 junctional bases fitting TRBD1. Material for sequencing was PBMCs. The TCR originated in a girl under three years old in good health and CMV-seronegative. This receptor carries the CDR3 CATSRIGTGNYGYTF. Here is the DNA: TGTGCCACCAGCAGGATCGGGACAGGGAACTATGGCTACACCTTC.